One T cell receptor (beta chain) is described in this entry. V shed 4 bases, J shed 7 bases, and the junction held 16 bases outside the gene matches. The CDR3 is made up of 16 amino acids. CDR1 SGHRS and CDR2 YFSETQ come from the germline V gene. Clones were sequenced by immunoSEQ multiplex PCR, and TCRdb holds only the in-frame ones, with some missing. The table has about 60,000 clones, around 90% seen once; the top ten hold approximately 0.21%. This entry belongs to a study of T cell changes during pregnancy in multiple sclerosis. The chain is built from TRBV5-1 and TRBJ2-7, with 8 bases matching TRBD2. The source is a female donor with multiple sclerosis, enrolled in a pregnancy study. The specimen was CD4+ T cells from peripheral blood mononuclear cells, collected in the second trimester of pregnancy. The CDR3 region is CASSRGPGLDPREQYF. CDR3 sequence (DNA): TGCGCCAGCAGCCGGGGACCGGGACTAGACCCACGGGAGCAGTACTTC.